This T cell receptor (beta chain) was recorded in a study of T cell changes during pregnancy in multiple sclerosis. Germline V CDR1 and CDR2: SGHAT, FQNNGV. CDR3 length equals 16 residues. Trimming removed 0 bases from V and 7 bases from J; junction bases left unmatched: 3. TCRdb's copy holds only in-frame clones and misses some; the assay was immunoSEQ multiplex PCR. The sample records approximately 89,000 clones, approximately 93% being singletons. This clonotype originated in a female donor in good health, enrolled as a control in a pregnancy study. The chain couples TRBV11-2 to TRBJ2-1, with 13 bases matching TRBD2. The input for sequencing was peripheral blood, taken after pregnancy. The CDR3 region has the DNA TGTGCCAGCAGCTTAGATACTAGCGGGAGGGCTAATGAGCAGTTCTTC. As protein: CASSLDTSGRANEQFF.